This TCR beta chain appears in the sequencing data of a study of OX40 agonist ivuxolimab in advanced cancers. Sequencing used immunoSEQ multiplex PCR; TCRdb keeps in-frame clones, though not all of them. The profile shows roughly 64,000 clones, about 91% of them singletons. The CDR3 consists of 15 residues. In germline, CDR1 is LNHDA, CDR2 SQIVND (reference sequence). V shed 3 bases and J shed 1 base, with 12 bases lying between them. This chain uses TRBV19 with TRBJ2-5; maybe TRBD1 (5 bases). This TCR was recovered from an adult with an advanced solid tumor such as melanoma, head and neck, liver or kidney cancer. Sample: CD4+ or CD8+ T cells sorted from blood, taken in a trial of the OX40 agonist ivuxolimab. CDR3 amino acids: CASSMSRALQETQYF. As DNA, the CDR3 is TGTGCCAGTAGTATGTCCAGGGCCCTCCAAGAGACCCAGTACTTC.